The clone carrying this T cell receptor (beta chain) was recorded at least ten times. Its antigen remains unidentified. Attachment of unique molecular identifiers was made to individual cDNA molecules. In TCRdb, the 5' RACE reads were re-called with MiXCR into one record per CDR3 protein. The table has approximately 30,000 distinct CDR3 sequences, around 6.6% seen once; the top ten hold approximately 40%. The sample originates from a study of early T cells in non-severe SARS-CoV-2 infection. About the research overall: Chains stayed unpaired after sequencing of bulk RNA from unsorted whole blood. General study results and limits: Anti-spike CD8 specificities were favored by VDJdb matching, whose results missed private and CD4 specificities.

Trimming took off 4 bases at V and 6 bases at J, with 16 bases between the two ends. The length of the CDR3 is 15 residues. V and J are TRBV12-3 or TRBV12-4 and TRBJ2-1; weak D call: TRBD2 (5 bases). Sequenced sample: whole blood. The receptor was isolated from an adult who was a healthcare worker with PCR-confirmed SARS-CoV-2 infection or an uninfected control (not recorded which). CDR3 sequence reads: CASSSLSSRGNEQFF. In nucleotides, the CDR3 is TGTGCCAGCAGTTCCCTCTCCTCACGGGGCAATGAGCAGTTCTTC.